These 21 T cell receptor beta chains were all obtained from the same sample, sequenced in a study of Ad26.COV2.S vaccination and SARS-CoV-2 variants. The treatment: roughly 20 received Ad26.COV2.S at low or high dose, single or two shots; several received placebo; per-sample allocation not given. Specimen acquisition occurred on day 63 following the initial vaccine or placebo injection. Generated by immunoSEQ multiplex PCR, the TCRdb table keeps only in-frame clones and is missing some. The data show about 400,000 clones, roughly 90% seen once. Sequenced material: peripheral blood, taken in a trial of Ad26.COV2.S vaccine versus placebo. The receptors here all came from a person aged 18 to 59 who received the Ad26.COV2.S COVID-19 vaccine or a placebo.

The chain combines TRBV7-9 with TRBJ1-6; D remains unclear. The CDR3 is made up of 15 amino acids. The V and J ends lost 6 bases and 7 bases respectively, with 16 bases between them. Looked up from germline, CDR1 is SEHNR and CDR2 is FQNEAQ (reference sequence). CDR3 region: CASSLPGRRNSPLHF. The CDR3 nucleotides are TGTGCCAGCAGTCTTCCGGGCAGGAGAAATTCACCCCTCCACTTT.

V and J are TRBV29-1 and TRBJ2-4, with a possible D match to TRBD2 (6 bases). This CDR3 region has 13 residues. The ends were cut back, 3 bases at V and 3 bases at J, with 9 bases in the middle. Germline-derived CDR1 and CDR2 are SQVTM and ANQGSEA. CDR3 nucleotide sequence: TGCAGCGTTGAGGCGGGGAGCAAAAACATTCAGTACTTC. It translates to CSVEAGSKNIQYF.

In this sample, this clone turned up once. V is TRBV30 and J is TRBJ1-4, with D perhaps TRBD1 (5 bases). This CDR3 has 15 residues. V was clipped by 5 bases and J by 0 bases, with 13 bases between them. CDR1 is GTSNPN, CDR2 SVGIG, per germline (reference sequence). CDR3 in DNA: TGTGCCTGGGCCCCAGGGCTGACAACTAATGAAAAACTGTTTTTT. Amino acid sequence: CAWAPGLTTNEKLFF.

The rearrangement uses TRBV29-1 and TRBJ1-1, with D perhaps TRBD1 (6 bases). Germline V gene sequence: CDR1 SQVTM, CDR2 ANQGSEA. This CDR3 spans 13 amino acids. Trimming took off 4 bases at V and 1 base at J, with 10 bases between the two ends. DNA of the CDR3: TGCAGCGTTGCGGGGGCCAGGAACACTGAAGCTTTCTTT. This sequence encodes CSVAGARNTEAFF.

The V and J genes are TRBV12-5 and TRBJ2-2; no reliable D call. Per the germline V gene, CDR1 is LGHNT and CDR2 is FRNRAP. The CDR3 totals 17 residues. Trimming took 6 bases from V and 1 from J, leaving 18 bases between them. The CDR3 bases are TGTGCTAGTGGAACTTCTTACAACACTCGGAACACCGGGGAGCTGTTTTTT. Its translation: CASGTSYNTRNTGELFF.

J is TRBJ1-1 and V is TRBV19, with a tentative D call TRBD1 (6 bases). The CDR3 contains 13 residues. The V end was cut by 7 bases, the J end by 0 bases, with 9 bases between. Germline V gene data show CDR1 as LNHDA and CDR2 as SQIVND (reference sequence). The CDR3 bases are TGTGCCAGTATAGGGGGAGTGAACACTGAAGCTTTCTTT. It translates to CASIGGVNTEAFF.

J is TRBJ2-3 and V is TRBV5-1; 7 bases are shared with TRBD2. CDR1 SGHRS and CDR2 YFSETQ come from the germline V gene. V was pared by 0 bases and J by 0 bases, with 4 bases of the junction left unmatched. The CDR3 totals 16 residues. The CDR3 protein is CASSLELATSTDTQYF. CDR3 bases: TGCGCCAGCAGCTTGGAACTAGCGACCAGCACAGATACGCAGTATTTT.

The J gene is TRBJ2-7, the V gene TRBV27; the D gene is possibly TRBD2 (6 bases). In germline, CDR1 is MNHEY, CDR2 SMNVEV (reference sequence). V was cut by 4 bases and J by 2 bases, with 9 bases left in between. The CDR3 has 13 amino acids. This CDR3 is CASSWGGTYEQYF. The CDR3 region has the DNA TGTGCCAGCAGTTGGGGCGGGACCTACGAGCAGTACTTC.

The CDR3 sequence: CASSPFYPGSSYEQYF. The CDR3, as DNA: TGTGCCAGCAGTCCATTCTATCCAGGATCTTCCTACGAGCAGTACTTC. This chain connects TRBV5-5 to TRBJ2-7; no firm D call. This CDR3 comprises 16 residues. From germline, CDR1 is SGHKS and CDR2 YYEKEE (reference sequence). V was clipped by 5 bases and J by 1 base, with 19 bases between them.

This chain links TRBV3-1 (or the pseudogene TRBV3-2) with TRBJ2-2, with 10 positions matching TRBD2. The CDR3 extends over 16 amino acids. Germline V CDR1 and CDR2: LGHDT, YNNKEL (reference sequence). Trimming removed 6 bases from V and 5 bases from J; junction bases left unmatched: 9. The CDR3, as DNA: TGTGCCAGCAGGGACGGACTAGCGGAGCAGACCGGGGAGCTGTTTTTT. It is translated as CASRDGLAEQTGELFF.

V gene TRBV6-1 combines with J gene TRBJ2-7; TRBD1 agrees at 8 bases. The CDR3 loop spans 16 amino acids. CDR1 is MNHNS and CDR2 is SASEGT in the germline V gene. V was pared by 3 bases and J by 2 bases, with 9 bases of the junction left unmatched. This chain's CDR3 is CASSEDPGGAAYEQYF. The CDR3 DNA follows: TGTGCCAGCAGTGAGGACCCAGGGGGCGCGGCCTACGAGCAGTACTTC.

The V call is TRBV6-8, the J call TRBJ2-4; 9 nucleotides match TRBD1. V dropped 2 bases and J dropped 6; count of bases not matched to a gene: 5. Germline V gene lookup returns CDR1 MNHGY and CDR2 SAAAGT. CDR3 length: 15 amino acids. CDR3 region: CASSYPGQGGNIQYF. DNA for the CDR3: TGTGCCAGCAGTTACCCGGGACAGGGAGGAAACATTCAGTACTTC.

This clone is a singleton in its sample. The rearrangement uses TRBV5-1 and TRBJ2-3; 8 positions match TRBD2. V lost 4 bases to trimming and J lost 3 bases; unmatched junction nucleotides: 10. The CDR3 covers 16 residues. The V gene's germline CDR1 is SGHRS and CDR2 YFSETQ. As DNA, the CDR3 is TGCGCCAGCAGCCCCCGTGGGCGGGGGGTTACAGATACGCAGTATTTT. Protein: CASSPRGRGVTDTQYF.

This rearrangement joins TRBV30 to TRBJ2-7; 7 nucleotides agree with TRBD2. CDR1 and CDR2 (germline): GTSNPN, SVGIG (reference sequence). The V segment lost 0 bases and the J segment 3 bases; nucleotides outside the gene matches: 5. There are 14 residues in the CDR3. The CDR3 DNA sequence: TGTGCCTGGAGTGTTGGGGGGGGACTCTACGAGCAGTACTTC. Translating gives CAWSVGGGLYEQYF.

The V call is TRBV10-3, the J call TRBJ2-3; D may be TRBD2 (6 bases). The V end was cut by 10 bases, the J end by 2 bases, with 10 bases between. Looked up from germline, CDR1 is ENHRY and CDR2 is SYGVKD. The CDR3 runs to 12 residues. The CDR3 loop reads CATTGLTDTQYF. The CDR3 region has the DNA TGTGCCACAACGGGACTCACAGATACGCAGTATTTT.

This chain uses TRBV19 with TRBJ1-1, with D maybe TRBD1 (5 bases). The CDR3 length is 13 residues. Per germline, CDR1 LNHDA and CDR2 SQIVND (reference sequence). Trimming took 5 bases from V and 6 from J, leaving 13 bases between them. The CDR3 DNA reads as TGTGCCAGTAGTTCAGGGAGGTTCTCTGAAGCTTTCTTT. This translates into CASSSGRFSEAFF.

The chain joins TRBV2 to TRBJ1-1; a possible D gene is TRBD1 (6 bases). This CDR3 spans 16 amino acids. The germline V gene encodes CDR1 SNHLY and CDR2 FYNNEI. V was cut by 5 bases and J by 2 bases, with 18 bases left in between. The CDR3 DNA follows: TGTGCCAGCAGTTCCCTCCCGGGGGGGGCTAACACTGAAGCTTTCTTT. Amino acid sequence: CASSSLPGGANTEAFF. The entire variable domain, with the rest obtained from reference TRBV2 and TRBJ1-1, is as follows: EPEVTQTPSHQVTQMGQEVILRCVPISNHLYFYWYRQILGQKVEFLVSFYNNEISEKSEIFDDQFSVERPDGSNFTLKIRSTKLEDSAMYFCASSSLPGGANTEAFFGQGTRLTVV.

This chain uses TRBV3-1 (or the pseudogene TRBV3-2) with TRBJ2-7, with TRBD2 as a possible D gene (5 bases). Trimming shortened V by 5 bases and J by 0 bases, and 14 bases separated the two germline ends. Germline V lookup: CDR1 LGHDT, CDR2 YNNKEL (reference sequence). The CDR3 is made up of 15 amino acids. The CDR3 is CASSLNAGGSYEQYF. The DNA of the CDR3 is TGTGCCAGCAGCTTGAATGCGGGTGGCTCCTACGAGCAGTACTTC.

The V call is TRBV5-1, the J call TRBJ2-5; possibly TRBD1 for D (5 bases). CDR1 SGHRS and CDR2 YFSETQ come from the germline V gene. The CDR3 runs to 15 residues. Trimming took off 4 bases at V and 2 bases at J, with 15 bases between the two ends. This CDR3 reads CASSHGRRGQETQYF. The CDR3 coding sequence is TGCGCCAGCAGCCATGGACGAAGGGGTCAAGAGACCCAGTACTTC.

This chain uses TRBV27 with TRBJ1-5; a possible D gene is TRBD1 (6 bases). CDR3 length equals 16 residues. In germline, CDR1 is MNHEY, CDR2 SMNVEV (reference sequence). The V end was cut by 0 bases, the J end by 1 base, with 10 bases between. The CDR3 bases are TGTGCCAGCAGTTTATCGGTGGGACAAAGCAATCAGCCCCAGCATTTT. Encoded protein: CASSLSVGQSNQPQHF.

This rearrangement joins TRBV7-9 to TRBJ2-7, with a possible D match to TRBD1 (6 bases). CDR1 and CDR2 (germline): SEHNR, FQNEAQ (reference sequence). This CDR3 region has 16 residues. Trimming removed 1 base from V and 4 bases from J, with 17 bases in between. The CDR3 loop reads CASSLVGRGRAYEQYF. The CDR3 DNA reads TGTGCCAGCAGCTTAGTTGGCAGGGGCCGAGCGTACGAGCAGTACTTC.